This T cell receptor beta chain was recovered during a study of PD-1 blockade in classical Hodgkin lymphoma. Every patient experienced relapse after autologous stem cell transplantation, and brentuximab vedotin exposure varied. Note on this clone: The target antigen is unknown.

Germline-derived CDR1 and CDR2 are SGHRS and YFSETQ. V was cut by 6 bases and J by 0 bases, with 15 bases left in between. The CDR3 covers 15 residues. This table comes from immunoSEQ multiplex PCR, and its TCRdb copy is limited to in-frame clones, with some not included. The sample lists approximately 51,000 clones; 73% were seen once. Whole-study findings and limits: Patients starting nivolumab under 1 year after ASCT were excluded. Only CD4+ TCR diversity, not CD8+, had risen significantly by C4D1. Newly diagnosed patients were reported to exhibit reduced baseline TCR diversity relative to healthy donors.

The receptor's source is a human donor with classical Hodgkin lymphoma. Sequenced material: peripheral blood mononuclear cells (PBMCs), taken before the second cycle of nivolumab. The chain has TRBV5-1 and TRBJ1-2; D is unclear. CDR3 sequence reads: CASKRNSEANYGYTF. CDR3 bases: TGCGCCAGCAAACGGAACAGCGAAGCTAACTATGGCTACACCTTC. Variable domain in full (rest from reference TRBV5-1 and TRBJ1-2): KAGVTQTPRYLIKTRGQQVTLSCSPISGHRSVSWYQQTPGQGLQFLFEYFSETQRNKGNFPGRFSGRQFSNSRSEMNVSTLELGDSALYLCASKRNSEANYGYTFGSGTRLTVV.